The TCR beta chain described here comes from a study of cytomegalovirus exposure and HLA in healthy donors. The PCR employed 60 Vbeta primers together with 13 Jbeta primers. Assay used: immunoSEQ multiplex PCR; TCRdb lists only in-frame clones, some missing. This repertoire shows 110,000 or so clones, over 8.5% found once; its top ten account for around 5.8%. Germline loops: CDR1 MGHDK, CDR2 SYGVNS. The ends were cut back, 4 bases at V and 2 bases at J, with 13 bases in the middle. There are 15 residues in the CDR3. Study-wide results and limits: On later analysis, the bulk of CMV-associated TCR beta chains appeared to be HLA-restricted.

The sample holds a few counts of this clone. Antigen unknown. The chain joins TRBV25-1 to TRBJ2-3; D gene ambiguous. The receptor was isolated from a woman in her forties in good health and CMV-seropositive. Material: PBMCs. The CDR3 is CASSVPGPLTDTQYF. The CDR3 DNA sequence: TGTGCCAGCAGTGTTCCAGGCCCCCTCACAGATACGCAGTATTTT.